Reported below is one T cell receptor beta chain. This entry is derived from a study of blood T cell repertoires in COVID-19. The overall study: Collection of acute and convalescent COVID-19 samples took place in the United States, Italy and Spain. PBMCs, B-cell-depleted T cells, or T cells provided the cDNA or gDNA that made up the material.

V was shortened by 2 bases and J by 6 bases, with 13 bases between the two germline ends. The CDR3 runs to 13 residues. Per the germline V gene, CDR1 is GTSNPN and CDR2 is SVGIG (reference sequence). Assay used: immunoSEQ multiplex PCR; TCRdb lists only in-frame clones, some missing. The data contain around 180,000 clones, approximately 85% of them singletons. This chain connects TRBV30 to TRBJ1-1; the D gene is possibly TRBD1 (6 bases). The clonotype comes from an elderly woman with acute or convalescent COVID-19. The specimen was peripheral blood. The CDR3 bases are TGTGCCTGGAGTTTGGGGGCAGGGGCTGAAGCTTTCTTT. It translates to CAWSLGAGAEAFF.